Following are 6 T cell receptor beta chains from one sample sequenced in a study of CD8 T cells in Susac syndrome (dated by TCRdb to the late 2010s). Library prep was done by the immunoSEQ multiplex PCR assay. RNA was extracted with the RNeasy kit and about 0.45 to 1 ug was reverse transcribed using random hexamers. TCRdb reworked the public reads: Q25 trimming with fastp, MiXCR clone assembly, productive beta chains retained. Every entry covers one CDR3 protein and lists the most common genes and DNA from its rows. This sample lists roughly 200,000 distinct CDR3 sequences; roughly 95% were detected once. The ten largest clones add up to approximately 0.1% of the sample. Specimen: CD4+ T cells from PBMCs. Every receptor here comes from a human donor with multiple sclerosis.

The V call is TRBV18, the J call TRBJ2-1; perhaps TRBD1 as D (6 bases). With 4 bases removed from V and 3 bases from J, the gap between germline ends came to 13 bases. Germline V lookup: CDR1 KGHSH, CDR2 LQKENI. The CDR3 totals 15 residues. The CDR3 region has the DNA TGTGCCAGCTCACGGGGGCCGACAGGCTACAATGAGCAGTTCTTC. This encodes CASSRGPTGYNEQFF.

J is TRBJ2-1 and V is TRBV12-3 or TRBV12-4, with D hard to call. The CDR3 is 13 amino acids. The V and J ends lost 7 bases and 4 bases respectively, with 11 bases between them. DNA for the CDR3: TGTGCCAGCACCACGTCACTATACAATGAGCAGTTCTTC. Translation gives CASTTSLYNEQFF.

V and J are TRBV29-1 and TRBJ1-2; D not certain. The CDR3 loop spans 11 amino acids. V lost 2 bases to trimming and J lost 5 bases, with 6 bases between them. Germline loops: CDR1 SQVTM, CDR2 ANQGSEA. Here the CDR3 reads CSVEKGYGYTF. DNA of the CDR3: TGCAGCGTTGAAAAAGGGTATGGCTACACCTTC.

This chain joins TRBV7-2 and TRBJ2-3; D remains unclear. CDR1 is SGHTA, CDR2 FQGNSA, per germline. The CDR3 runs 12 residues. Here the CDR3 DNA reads TGTGCTGAATCGGCGGTTACAGATACGCAGTATTTT. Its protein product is CAESAVTDTQYF. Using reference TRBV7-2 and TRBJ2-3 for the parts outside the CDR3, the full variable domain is GAGVSQSPSNKVTEKGKDVELRCDPISGHTALYWYRQSLGQGLEFLIYFQGNSAPDKSGLPSDRFSAERTGGSVSTLTIQRTQQEDSAVYLCAESAVTDTQYFGPGTRLTVL.

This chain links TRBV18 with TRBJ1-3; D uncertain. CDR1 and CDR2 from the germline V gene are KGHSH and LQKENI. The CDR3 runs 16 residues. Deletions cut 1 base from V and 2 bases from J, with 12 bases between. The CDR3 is CASSPLGPRPGNTIYF. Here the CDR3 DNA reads TGTGCCAGCTCACCACTAGGACCCAGGCCTGGAAACACCATATATTTT.

DNA of the CDR3: TGTGCCAGCAGCCTAAGGGGCAGCGCTGTCTATGGCTACACCTTC. Amino acids: CASSLRGSAVYGYTF. The gene calls are TRBV3-1 and TRBJ1-2; D might be TRBD1 (5 bases). This CDR3 comprises 15 residues. Between the trimmed V and J ends, which lost 4 bases and 4 bases, there was a span of 16 bases. CDR1 and CDR2 from the germline V gene are LGHDT and YNNKEL (reference sequence). Full variable domain (missing parts from reference TRBV3-1 and TRBJ1-2): DTAVSQTPKYLVTQMGNDKSIKCEQNLGHDTMYWYKQDSKKFLKIMFSYNNKELIINETVPNRFSPKSPDKAHLNLHINSLELGDSAVYFCASSLRGSAVYGYTFGSGTRLTVV.